This entry is about one T cell receptor beta chain. The data originate from a study of blood T cell repertoires in COVID-19. In the study overall: The United States, Italy and Spain supplied acute and convalescent COVID-19 samples. The analysed material was cDNA or gDNA that came from T cells, B-cell-depleted T cells, or PBMCs.

There are 16 residues in the CDR3. The germline CDR1 and CDR2 sequences are SGHRS and YFSETQ. V lost 0 bases to trimming and J lost 5 bases; unmatched junction nucleotides: 6. Authors' data handling: By means of reference gene primer amplification, nucleated cell counts were estimated. Measured with immunoSEQ multiplex PCR; TCRdb has only the in-frame clones, and not every one. The DNA was the basis for D and trimming; V, J and clone size are from that table. The data contain about 59,000 clones, more than 65% of them singletons. The V gene is TRBV5-1, the J gene TRBJ2-1, with 9 bases lining up with TRBD2. This receptor was identified in a woman in her sixties or seventies with acute or convalescent COVID-19. Material: peripheral blood. The CDR3 spells CASSLAGGGANNEQFF. The DNA for the CDR3 is TGCGCCAGCAGCTTGGCCGGCGGGGGGGCCAACAATGAGCAGTTCTTC.